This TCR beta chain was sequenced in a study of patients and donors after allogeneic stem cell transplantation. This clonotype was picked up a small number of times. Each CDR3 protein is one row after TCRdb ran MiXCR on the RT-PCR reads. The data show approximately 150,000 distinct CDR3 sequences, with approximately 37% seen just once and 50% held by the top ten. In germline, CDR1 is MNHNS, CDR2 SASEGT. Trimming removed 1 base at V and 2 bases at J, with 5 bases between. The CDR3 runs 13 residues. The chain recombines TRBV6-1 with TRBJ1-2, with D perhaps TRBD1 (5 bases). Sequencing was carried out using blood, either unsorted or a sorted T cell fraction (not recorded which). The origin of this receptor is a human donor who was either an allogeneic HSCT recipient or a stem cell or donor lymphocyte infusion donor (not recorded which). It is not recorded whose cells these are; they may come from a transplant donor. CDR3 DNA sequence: TGTGCCAGCAGTGAAGGACAGAACTATGGCTACACCTTC. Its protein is CASSEGQNYGYTF.